The text below deals with one T cell receptor (beta chain). This entry comes from a study of blood T cell repertoires in COVID-19. CDR3 length: 15 residues. Some clones are missing from TCRdb's copy, which holds only in-frame ones; the method was immunoSEQ multiplex PCR. The sample carries roughly 26,000 clones, about 90% recorded once. The gene calls are TRBV21-1 and TRBJ1-4. TRBV21-1 is described as a pseudogene. The TCR comes from a human donor in a cohort sampled during active COVID-19. Sequenced: peripheral blood. The CDR3 nucleotides read TGTGCCAGCAGCCCACGACTGGGGAGGCATGAAAAACTGTTTTTT. It yields the protein CASSPRLGRHEKLFF.